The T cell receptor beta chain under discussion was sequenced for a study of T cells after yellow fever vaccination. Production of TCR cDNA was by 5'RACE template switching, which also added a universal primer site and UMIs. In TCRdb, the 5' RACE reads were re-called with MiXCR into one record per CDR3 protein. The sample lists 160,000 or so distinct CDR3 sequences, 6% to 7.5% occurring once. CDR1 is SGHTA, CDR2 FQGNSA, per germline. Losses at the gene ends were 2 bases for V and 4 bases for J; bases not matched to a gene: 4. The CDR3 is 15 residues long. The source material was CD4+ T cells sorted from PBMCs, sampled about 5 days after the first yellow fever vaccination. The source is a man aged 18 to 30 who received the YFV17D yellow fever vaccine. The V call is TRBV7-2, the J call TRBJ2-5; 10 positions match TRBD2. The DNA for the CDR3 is TGTGCCAGCAGCTTAAGCGGGGGGGATGGAGAGACCCAGTACTTC. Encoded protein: CASSLSGGDGETQYF. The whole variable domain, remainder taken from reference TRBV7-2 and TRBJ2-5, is GAGVSQSPSNKVTEKGKDVELRCDPISGHTALYWYRQSLGQGLEFLIYFQGNSAPDKSGLPSDRFSAERTGGSVSTLTIQRTQQEDSAVYLCASSLSGGDGETQYFGPGTRLLVL.